The 21 T cell receptor beta chains listed next were all sequenced from one sample in a study of cytomegalovirus exposure and HLA in healthy donors. Primers included in the PCR were 60 Vbeta and 13 Jbeta primers. The protocol was immunoSEQ multiplex PCR, while the TCRdb copy is restricted to in-frame clones and leaves out a portion. The sample lists approximately 150,000 clones; about 76% were seen once. The sequenced sample consisted of PBMCs. These TCRs come from a human donor in good health.

The V and J genes are TRBV6-5 and TRBJ1-1, with D maybe TRBD1 (5 bases). The germline V and J ends were trimmed by 0 bases and 0 bases, with 5 bases remaining between them. Germline lookup yields CDR1 MNHEY and CDR2 SVGAGI. The CDR3 extends over 14 amino acids. CDR3 residues: CASSYSQVNTEAFF. CDR3 DNA sequence: TGTGCCAGCAGTTACTCACAGGTGAACACTGAAGCTTTCTTT.

The chain carries TRBV7-3 and TRBJ2-7, with TRBD1 matching over 12 bases. The CDR3 sequence is 15 residues long. Germline V gene sequence: CDR1 SGHTA, CDR2 FQGTGA. With V trimmed by 5 bases and J by 4 bases, 6 bases remained unmatched. The CDR3, as DNA: TGTGCCAGCAGCCCGGGACAGGGGGCAGGGTACGAGCAGTACTTC. It translates to CASSPGQGAGYEQYF.

This clone was found once. This chain links TRBV30 with TRBJ1-5; a possible D gene is TRBD1 (6 bases). The CDR3 sequence is 13 residues long. The germline V gene has CDR1 GTSNPN and CDR2 SVGIG (reference sequence). Trimming left V 2 bases short and J 5 bases short, with 10 bases between. CDR3 nucleotides: TGTGCCTGGAGTCCCCAGGGGCATCAGCCCCAGCATTTT. The encoded protein is CAWSPQGHQPQHF.

The V gene is TRBV28, the J gene TRBJ1-2, with a weak D call TRBD1 (6 bases). This CDR3 has 14 amino acids. Germline V gene lookup returns CDR1 MDHEN and CDR2 SYDVKM. The ends were cut back, 5 bases at V and 3 bases at J, with 13 bases in the middle. As DNA, the CDR3 is TGTGCCAGCAGTACAGGGTCGTGGGACTATGGCTACACCTTC. This gives the protein CASSTGSWDYGYTF.

The chain combines TRBV7-9 with TRBJ2-3; 10 bases align to TRBD2. The CDR3 extends over 18 amino acids. Looked up from germline, CDR1 is SEHNR and CDR2 is FQNEAQ (reference sequence). J was trimmed by 0 bases and V by 3 bases; bases with no gene match: 9. The CDR3 is CASSFLAGELLSTDTQYF. Written as DNA, the CDR3 is TGTGCCAGCAGCTTCCTAGCGGGAGAATTACTCAGCACAGATACGCAGTATTTT.

In its sample, this clone was seen once. The V gene is TRBV19, the J gene TRBJ1-2, with 7 positions matching TRBD1. The CDR3 extends over 16 amino acids. In germline, CDR1 is LNHDA, CDR2 SQIVND (reference sequence). The J segment lost 4 bases and the V segment lost 0 bases, leaving 8 bases of the junction unmatched. The CDR3 is CASSIDTTGPGYGYTF. The CDR3 DNA reads as TGTGCCAGTAGTATAGACACGACAGGGCCCGGCTATGGCTACACCTTC. Filled out from reference TRBV19 and TRBJ1-2, the complete variable domain reads DGGITQSPKYLFRKEGQNVTLSCEQNLNHDAMYWYRQDPGQGLRLIYYSQIVNDFQKGDIAEGYSVSREKKESFPLTVTSAQKNPTAFYLCASSIDTTGPGYGYTFGSGTRLTVV.

This clone was detected only a few times. CDR3 protein: CASSYSGTSGINPGELFF. The CDR3 DNA reads as TGTGCCAGTAGCTACTCCGGGACTAGCGGAATTAACCCCGGGGAGCTGTTTTTT. V and J are TRBV19 and TRBJ2-2; TRBD2 agrees at 11 bases. The CDR3 totals 18 residues. Losses at the gene ends were 6 bases for V and 6 bases for J; bases not matched to a gene: 15. CDR1 is LNHDA, CDR2 SQIVND, per germline (reference sequence).

This clone showed up just once. V usage is TRBV5-6 and J usage is TRBJ2-5; 8 bases are shared with TRBD2. Germline V CDR1 and CDR2: SGHDT, YYEEEE. V was clipped by 1 base and J by 5 bases; unmatched bases: 7. There are 15 residues in the CDR3. In DNA form, the CDR3 reads TGTGCCAGCAGCTTGAAAGTTTTAGCGGGGGAGACCCAGTACTTC. Its protein product is CASSLKVLAGETQYF.

V is TRBV5-1 and J is TRBJ2-3; D is unclear. V lost 2 bases and J lost 0, with 7 bases in between. The germline V gene encodes CDR1 SGHRS and CDR2 YFSETQ. This CDR3 contains 14 residues. The CDR3 DNA reads as TGCGCCAGCAGCTTCGAGGCTAGCACAGATACGCAGTATTTT. Its protein is CASSFEASTDTQYF.

This chain joins TRBV7-2 and TRBJ2-3; TRBD2 is a possible D gene (6 bases). Trimming pared 6 bases from V and 4 bases from J, leaving 14 bases between. The CDR3 sequence is 14 residues long. The germline V gene encodes CDR1 SGHTA and CDR2 FQGNSA. The DNA of the CDR3 is TGTGCCAGCAGTTCCGGCGGGGCCCCAGATACGCAGTATTTT. As protein: CASSSGGAPDTQYF.

V is TRBV18 and J is TRBJ2-5; 11 nucleotides agree with TRBD2. J was trimmed by 3 bases and V by 2 bases; bases with no gene match: 5. The CDR3 sequence is 16 residues long. From germline, CDR1 is KGHSH and CDR2 LQKENI. This chain's CDR3 is CASSPWRGLAEETQYF. The CDR3 DNA follows: TGTGCCAGCTCACCATGGAGGGGACTAGCGGAAGAGACCCAGTACTTC.

This clone occurred once. V usage is TRBV2 and J usage is TRBJ2-3; perhaps TRBD2 as D (5 bases). Germline CDR1 SNHLY, CDR2 FYNNEI. The CDR3 consists of 14 residues. V shed 9 bases and J shed 2 bases, with 15 bases lying between them. CDR3 sequence: CASLRNGVTDTQYF. CDR3 DNA: TGTGCCAGTCTGAGAAACGGGGTCACAGATACGCAGTATTTT.

The chain is built from TRBV20-1 and TRBJ1-1, with 7 bases aligning to TRBD1. Trimming took 5 bases from V and 5 from J; bases not matched to a gene: 2. The CDR3 loop spans 11 amino acids. Per germline, CDR1 DFQATT and CDR2 SNEGSKA (reference sequence). The CDR3 reads CSAHRGTEAFF. The CDR3 DNA follows: TGCAGTGCTCACAGGGGAACTGAAGCTTTCTTT.

The chain employs TRBV7-6 and TRBJ1-4, with D possibly being TRBD1 (5 bases). Germline lookup yields CDR1 SGHVS and CDR2 FNYEAQ. CDR3 size: 18 residues. V was cut by 5 bases and J by 6 bases, with 25 bases left in between. CDR3 loop: CASSPLGGAGRNYEKLFF. CDR3 nucleotides: TGTGCCAGCAGCCCCCTCGGTGGGGCAGGCCGGAACTATGAAAAACTGTTTTTT.

This chain joins TRBV7-6 and TRBJ2-7; D unresolved. Germline V CDR1 and CDR2: SGHVS, FNYEAQ. The CDR3 totals 16 residues. V gave up 5 bases and J gave up 1 base, with 18 bases separating them. The CDR3 DNA reads TGTGCCAGCAGCCAAATCCGGTTCCCTTCTTCCTACGAGCAGTACTTC. It yields the protein CASSQIRFPSSYEQYF.

This chain uses TRBV7-2 with TRBJ2-1, with 7 bases that match TRBD2. This CDR3 region has 16 residues. CDR1 is SGHTA and CDR2 is FQGNSA in the germline V gene. V was pared by 2 bases and J by 7 bases, with 11 bases of the junction left unmatched. As DNA, the CDR3 is TGTGCCAGCAGCTTAAGGACCACGGGGAGGGGAAATGAGCAGTTCTTC. Translating it yields CASSLRTTGRGNEQFF. The complete variable domain, with remaining parts taken from reference TRBV7-2 and TRBJ2-1, reads GAGVSQSPSNKVTEKGKDVELRCDPISGHTALYWYRQSLGQGLEFLIYFQGNSAPDKSGLPSDRFSAERTGGSVSTLTIQRTQQEDSAVYLCASSLRTTGRGNEQFFGPGTRLTVL.

The chain joins TRBV7-9 to TRBJ1-4, with D tentatively TRBD1 (6 bases). With 8 bases removed from V and 5 bases from J, the gap between germline ends came to 15 bases. Germline-derived CDR1 and CDR2 are SEHNR and FQNEAQ (reference sequence). This CDR3 has 14 amino acids. The CDR3 sequence is CASGMGTPNEKLFF. In DNA form, the CDR3 reads TGTGCCAGCGGTATGGGGACACCGAATGAAAAACTGTTTTTT. The variable domain in full, with the rest retrieved from reference TRBV7-9 and TRBJ1-4, is DTGVSQNPRHKITKRGQNVTFRCDPISEHNRLYWYRQTLGQGPEFLTYFQNEAQLEKSRLLSDRFSAERPKGSFSTLEIQRTEQGDSAMYLCASGMGTPNEKLFFGSGTQLSVL.

The chain couples TRBV29-1 to TRBJ1-1, with 8 bases lining up with TRBD1. The CDR3 has 13 amino acids. The junction had 9 bases not matched to a gene; V was cut back by 7 bases and J by 5 bases. Germline V lookup: CDR1 SQVTM, CDR2 ANQGSEA. The CDR3 reads CSGPSGGWTEAFF. CDR3 sequence (DNA): TGCAGCGGTCCGTCAGGGGGCTGGACTGAAGCTTTCTTT.

The chain combines TRBV2 with TRBJ1-1, with a possible D match to TRBD1 (6 bases). Trimming took 7 bases from V and 7 from J, leaving 13 bases between them. The CDR3 covers 12 residues. CDR1 and CDR2 from the germline V gene are SNHLY and FYNNEI. CDR3 coding DNA: TGTGCCAGCAAGGGGGGGCCCGTTGAAGCTTTCTTT. Its protein product is CASKGGPVEAFF. Based on the CDR3 plus reference TRBV2 and TRBJ1-1, the full variable domain is EPEVTQTPSHQVTQMGQEVILRCVPISNHLYFYWYRQILGQKVEFLVSFYNNEISEKSEIFDDQFSVERPDGSNFTLKIRSTKLEDSAMYFCASKGGPVEAFFGQGTRLTVV.

This chain uses TRBV27 with TRBJ1-5; a possible D gene is TRBD1 (5 bases). CDR1 is MNHEY and CDR2 is SMNVEV in the germline V gene (reference sequence). The V end was cut by 4 bases, the J end by 1 base, with 8 bases between. The CDR3 is made up of 14 amino acids. This chain's CDR3 is CASSWRGSNQPQHF. The CDR3 nucleotides are TGTGCCAGCAGTTGGAGGGGAAGCAATCAGCCCCAGCATTTT.

The chain employs TRBV7-9 and TRBJ1-1; 10 bases agree with TRBD1. Per the germline V gene, CDR1 is SEHNR and CDR2 is FQNEAQ (reference sequence). Losses at the gene ends were 6 bases for V and 0 bases for J; bases not matched to a gene: 4. This CDR3 spans 15 amino acids. CDR3 sequence (DNA): TGTGCCAGCAGGTCGACAGGGGGCGTGAACACTGAAGCTTTCTTT. It yields the protein CASRSTGGVNTEAFF.